These 29 T cell receptor beta chains came from one sample sequenced in a study of shared clonotypes between healthy human individuals. Assay: immunoSEQ multiplex PCR; the TCRdb copy retains only in-frame clones and omits some. The sample carries roughly 2,500,000 clones, over 85% recorded once. The source material was naive CD4+ T cells from PBMCs. Sample subset: CD45RA+ positively selected. These receptor sequences come from a man aged 18 to 30 in good health. Some clones in this sample may be carry-over from other donors' samples.

This chain joins TRBV27 and TRBJ2-1; either TRBD1 or TRBD2 may fit D (5 bases each). V was cut by 3 bases and J by 4 bases, with 7 bases left in between. This CDR3 has 13 residues. Germline CDR1 MNHEY, CDR2 SMNVEV (reference sequence). CDR3 bases: TGTGCCAGCAGTTTCGGGGCTTACAATGAGCAGTTCTTC. This sequence encodes CASSFGAYNEQFF.

This clone was recorded only once. The chain carries TRBV10-2 and TRBJ2-6, with 7 bases lining up with TRBD1. Germline-derived CDR1 and CDR2 are WSHSY and SAAADI. Trimming at V came to 3 bases and at J to 2 bases, leaving 16 bases not matched to a gene. The CDR3 spans 20 residues. CDR3 nucleotide sequence: TGCGCCAGCAGTGACCTACAGGGGAGAACCAAACTCCCTGGGGCCAACGTCCTGACTTTC. Its protein product is CASSDLQGRTKLPGANVLTF.

This chain links TRBV7-2 with TRBJ2-7; tentative D call: TRBD2 (5 bases). CDR1 and CDR2 from the germline V gene are SGHTA and FQGNSA. V was pared by 5 bases and J by 0 bases, with 11 bases between. This CDR3 is built from 14 residues. In DNA, the CDR3 is TGTGCCAGCAGCGAGACTATTCGCTCCTACGAGCAGTACTTC. Amino acid sequence: CASSETIRSYEQYF.

Worth noting for this clone: Other DNA sequences from this sample encode an identical CDR3 as well. The gene calls are TRBV29-1 and TRBJ1-2; possible D gene TRBD1, 6 bases. Germline values: CDR1 SQVTM, CDR2 ANQGSEA. V shed 0 bases and J shed 4 bases, with 12 bases lying between them. The CDR3 spans 14 residues. The DNA of the CDR3 is TGCAGCGTTGAAGATCGAGGCAGGGGCTATGGCTACACCTTC. This sequence encodes CSVEDRGRGYGYTF.

The chain couples TRBV6-1 to TRBJ2-1, with D unclear. CDR1 and CDR2 from the germline V gene are MNHNS and SASEGT. The CDR3 consists of 16 residues. V dropped 3 bases and J dropped 4 bases, with 16 bases sitting between them. CDR3 sequence reads: CASSDPSVEAYNEQFF. The CDR3 nucleotides are TGTGCCAGCAGTGATCCCTCGGTTGAGGCTTACAATGAGCAGTTCTTC.

J is TRBJ2-7 and V is TRBV6-1; D not resolved. There are 13 residues in the CDR3. Germline values: CDR1 MNHNS, CDR2 SASEGT. V was cut by 7 bases and J by 0 bases, with 10 bases left in between. The CDR3 spells CASIAAPSYEQYF. The CDR3 DNA reads TGTGCCAGCATTGCGGCACCCTCCTACGAGCAGTACTTC.

The J gene is TRBJ2-1, the V gene TRBV10-3; the match to TRBD2 covers 9 bases. V trimming: 6 bases; J trimming: 6 bases; junction bases outside the gene matches: 3. Looked up from germline, CDR1 is ENHRY and CDR2 is SYGVKD. This CDR3 spans 13 amino acids. CDR3 amino acids: CAIRGLAGNEQFF. The CDR3 DNA follows: TGTGCCATCAGGGGACTAGCAGGCAATGAGCAGTTCTTC.

J is TRBJ1-4 and V is TRBV6-5, with D possibly TRBD1 on 5 matching bases. The CDR3 is made up of 15 amino acids. Trimming took 5 bases from V and 8 from J, leaving 18 bases between them. The germline gives CDR1 MNHEY, CDR2 SVGAGI. The CDR3: CASSTRGVDGEKLFF. The CDR3, as DNA: TGTGCCAGCAGTACTAGGGGTGTGGATGGGGAAAAACTGTTTTTT.

V and J are TRBV2 and TRBJ2-1; 7 bases line up with TRBD1. V trimming: 6 bases; J trimming: 1 base; junction bases outside the gene matches: 6. CDR1 is SNHLY and CDR2 is FYNNEI in the germline V gene. The CDR3 is 15 amino acids. The CDR3 protein is CASSPQGLSYNEQFF. The CDR3, as DNA: TGTGCCAGCAGCCCACAGGGGTTATCCTACAATGAGCAGTTCTTC. The variable domain in full, completed from reference TRBV2 and TRBJ2-1, reads EPEVTQTPSHQVTQMGQEVILRCVPISNHLYFYWYRQILGQKVEFLVSFYNNEISEKSEIFDDQFSVERPDGSNFTLKIRSTKLEDSAMYFCASSPQGLSYNEQFFGPGTRLTVL.

V usage is TRBV7-9 and J usage is TRBJ2-1; 15 bases fit TRBD2. This CDR3 spans 19 amino acids. The junction had 12 bases not matched to a gene; V was cut back by 4 bases and J by 5 bases. Germline CDR1 is SEHNR and CDR2 is FQNEAQ (reference sequence). This CDR3 reads CASSSSPGLAGGSNNEQFF. Here the CDR3 DNA reads TGTGCCAGCAGCTCCTCGCCGGGACTAGCGGGAGGCTCTAACAATGAGCAGTTCTTC.

The chain couples TRBV2 to TRBJ1-5, with unresolved D. Germline loops: CDR1 SNHLY, CDR2 FYNNEI. The CDR3 is 15 residues long. The V gene lost 4 bases and the J gene lost 5 bases, with 15 bases spanning the gap. The CDR3 DNA sequence: TGTGCCAGCAGTGCAACGTGGGGTAAGCATCAGCCCCAGCATTTT. It encodes CASSATWGKHQPQHF.

The CDR3 region is CASSPADGREYEQYF. In DNA form, the CDR3 reads TGTGCCAGCTCACCGGCGGACGGGAGAGAGTACGAGCAGTACTTC. The J gene is TRBJ2-7, the V gene TRBV18; possibly TRBD2 for D (6 bases). V gave up 3 bases and J gave up 4 bases, with 16 bases separating them. This CDR3 is 15 amino acids long. Germline CDR1 KGHSH, CDR2 LQKENI.

This clone was seen only once. The chain recombines TRBV7-2 with TRBJ1-5; 7 nucleotides align to TRBD1. The CDR3 covers 15 residues. V shed 5 bases, J shed 5 bases, and the junction held 9 bases outside the gene matches. Germline V lookup: CDR1 SGHTA, CDR2 FQGNSA. CDR3 in amino acids: CASSPSTGLDQPQHF. Here the CDR3 DNA reads TGTGCCAGCAGCCCCTCGACAGGGCTTGATCAGCCCCAGCATTTT.

The chain recombines TRBV15 with TRBJ2-2, with D uncertain. This CDR3 contains 14 residues. Between the trimmed V and J ends, which lost 3 bases and 6 bases, there was a span of 11 bases. Germline V gene data show CDR1 as LNHNV and CDR2 as YYDKDF (reference sequence). The CDR3 sequence: CATSSLHVSGELFF. The DNA for the CDR3 is TGTGCCACCAGCAGTCTCCACGTGTCCGGGGAGCTGTTTTTT.

The chain combines TRBV19 with TRBJ2-7; possibly TRBD2 for D (5 bases). V was cut by 7 bases and J by 3 bases, with 16 bases left in between. The germline V gene encodes CDR1 LNHDA and CDR2 SQIVND (reference sequence). The CDR3 has 14 amino acids. As DNA, the CDR3 is TGTGCCAGTACAAGGTTGGAGCGGAACTACGAGCAGTACTTC. It translates to CASTRLERNYEQYF.

The rearrangement links TRBV19 to TRBJ2-2; D possibly matches TRBD1 or TRBD2 (5 bases each). Germline V gene lookup returns CDR1 LNHDA and CDR2 SQIVND (reference sequence). With 0 bases removed from V and 6 bases from J, the gap between germline ends came to 14 bases. The CDR3 has 16 amino acids. CDR3 region: CASSIDRGTISGELFF. The CDR3 DNA sequence: TGTGCCAGTAGTATAGATCGTGGGACCATATCCGGGGAGCTGTTTTTT.

The chain couples TRBV2 to TRBJ1-2; 12 bases line up with TRBD1. Unmatched junction bases numbered 10, after V lost 8 bases and J lost 6 bases. Germline CDR1 and CDR2: SNHLY and FYNNEI. The length of the CDR3 is 15 residues. The CDR3 DNA is TGTGCCAGCCTGTCGCCGGGACAGGGGGCGCATGGCTACACCTTC. It codes for CASLSPGQGAHGYTF.

The rearrangement joins TRBV13 to TRBJ2-3; the match to TRBD2 covers 10 bases. The CDR3 runs to 16 residues. V was pared by 2 bases and J by 2 bases, with 4 bases of the junction left unmatched. CDR1 PRHDT and CDR2 FYEKMQ come from the germline V gene (reference sequence). CDR3 region: CASSLTLAGYTDTQYF. DNA for the CDR3: TGTGCCAGCAGCTTAACACTAGCGGGGTACACAGATACGCAGTATTTT.

Of note for this clone: Other nucleotide sequences from this sample produce the same CDR3. The J gene is TRBJ1-2, the V gene TRBV10-1; D uncertain. The germline V and J ends were trimmed by 0 bases and 2 bases, with 4 bases remaining between them. Looked up from germline, CDR1 is WNHNN and CDR2 is SYGVQD (reference sequence). The length of the CDR3 is 13 residues. The CDR3 nucleotides read TGCGCCAGCAGTGAGTCAGGGAACTATGGCTACACCTTC. It yields the protein CASSESGNYGYTF.

The gene calls are TRBV28 and TRBJ2-7; D unclear. The V end lost 5 bases, the J end lost 3 bases, and 14 bases lay between the germline ends. Germline lookup yields CDR1 MDHEN and CDR2 SYDVKM. This CDR3 spans 14 amino acids. CDR3 nucleotide sequence: TGTGCCAGCAGTCCGCTGATTATAGGCTACGAGCAGTACTTC. Amino acids: CASSPLIIGYEQYF.

This rearrangement joins TRBV5-1 to TRBJ2-5; D might be TRBD1 (5 bases). The J call may be incorrect, as the DNA end agrees better with TRBJ2-7. This CDR3 is 13 amino acids long. Looked up from germline, CDR1 is SGHRS and CDR2 is YFSETQ. DNA of the CDR3: TGCGCCAGCAGCTTGGGTAGGGGCTCCGAGCAGTACTTC. As protein: CASSLGRGSEQYF.

This chain joins TRBV2 and TRBJ2-1, with D perhaps being TRBD1 or TRBD2 (5 bases each). The germline V and J ends were trimmed by 7 bases and 12 bases, with 16 bases remaining between them. This CDR3 region has 12 residues. The germline V gene has CDR1 SNHLY and CDR2 FYNNEI. The CDR3 DNA reads as TGTGCCAGCAAAGGGCCCCGGGACCCGCAGTTCTTC. Translated: CASKGPRDPQFF.

As for this clone: This sample also contains other DNA sequences that code for the same CDR3. The chain combines TRBV7-3 with TRBJ2-3, with TRBD2 matching 7 bases. CDR3 size: 14 residues. The V segment lost 5 bases and the J segment 1 base; nucleotides outside the gene matches: 3. In germline, CDR1 is SGHTA, CDR2 FQGTGA. DNA of the CDR3: TGTGCCAGCAGCCGACTAGCCGGCACAGATACGCAGTATTTT. Translation gives CASSRLAGTDTQYF.

The V and J genes are TRBV27 and TRBJ2-1; 8 bases agree with TRBD2. This CDR3 spans 15 amino acids. V was clipped by 8 bases and J by 2 bases; unmatched bases: 8. Germline V lookup: CDR1 MNHEY, CDR2 SMNVEV (reference sequence). This CDR3 reads CASALGLAAYNEQFF. The CDR3 DNA reads TGTGCCAGCGCCCTAGGACTAGCAGCCTACAATGAGCAGTTCTTC.

The table lists this clone with a count of one. The J gene is TRBJ2-7, the V gene TRBV6-5; 7 bases fit TRBD1. The germline CDR1 and CDR2 sequences are MNHEY and SVGAGI. The CDR3 covers 14 residues. Trimming at V came to 6 bases and at J to 6 bases, leaving 11 bases not matched to a gene. In DNA form, the CDR3 reads TGTGCCAGCAGCTTAAGACAGGGTTCGATCGAGCAGTACTTC. Its protein is CASSLRQGSIEQYF.

The genes are TRBV28 and TRBJ2-7; 9 bases line up with TRBD1. This CDR3 has 15 amino acids. Trimming took 3 bases from V and 6 from J; bases not matched to a gene: 9. In germline, CDR1 is MDHEN, CDR2 SYDVKM. Written as DNA, the CDR3 is TGTGCCAGCAGTTTTGCCGGGACAGGGTACAGCGAGCAGTACTTC. Translated: CASSFAGTGYSEQYF. Combining the CDR3 with reference TRBV28 and TRBJ2-7 gives the whole variable domain DVKVTQSSRYLVKRTGEKVFLECVQDMDHENMFWYRQDPGLGLRLIYFSYDVKMKEKGDIPEGYSVSREKKERFSLILESASTNQTSMYLCASSFAGTGYSEQYFGPGTRLTVT.

The chain links TRBV5-3 to TRBJ2-3; perhaps TRBD2 as D (5 bases). TRBV5-3 is an ORF, and what it does is uncertain. This CDR3 spans 16 amino acids. Trimming took 2 bases from V and 4 from J, leaving 17 bases between them. CDR3 sequence: CARSLKPRRGPDTQYF. In DNA form, the CDR3 reads TGTGCCAGAAGCTTAAAGCCGCGGAGAGGGCCAGATACGCAGTATTTT.

The rearrangement joins TRBV19 to TRBJ2-5; TRBD1 matches at 8 bases. The last part of the DNA fits TRBJ2-7 better; the J call may be wrong. The CDR3 sequence is 17 residues long. Germline V gene data show CDR1 as LNHDA and CDR2 as SQIVND (reference sequence). The CDR3 loop reads CASSIDSTGAQIYEQYF. CDR3 sequence (DNA): TGTGCCAGTAGTATAGATTCGACAGGGGCCCAGATCTACGAGCAGTACTTC.

The chain recombines TRBV7-8 with TRBJ2-3; possibly TRBD1 for D (7 bases). The CDR3 runs 15 residues. The V and J ends lost 10 bases and 1 base respectively, with 18 bases between them. Germline V gene lookup returns CDR1 SGHVS and CDR2 FQNEAQ. The CDR3 bases are TGTGCCACCCGTCGGGAGAGGGGGCGCACAGATACGCAGTATTTT. This translates into CATRRERGRTDTQYF.